This entry lists 23 T cell receptor beta chains sequenced from one sample in a study of human T cells and chemical hapten exposure. The time point is: patch test 1, 2 weeks after DPC sensitization. Treatment here: therapeutic diphenylcyclopropenone sensitization with weekly scalp DPC. TCRdb processed the RACE reads anew with MiXCR; each CDR3 protein has one entry. This sample has some 82,000 distinct CDR3 sequences, with around a tenth found just once. The sample in question was whole blood, obtained in connection with sensitization to the hapten diphenylcyclopropenone (DPC). These receptors originate from a woman aged 45 to 65 with alopecia areata. Some clones in this sample may be carry-over from other donors' samples.

The table lists this clonotype with many counts. The J gene is TRBJ2-6, the V gene TRBV5-4; 8 nucleotides align to TRBD1. The germline V gene has CDR1 SGHNT and CDR2 YYREEE (reference sequence). The CDR3 totals 18 residues. J was trimmed by 4 bases and V by 4 bases; bases with no gene match: 13. This CDR3 reads CASSRPGQGPSGANVLTF. CDR3 bases: TGTGCCAGCAGCCGGCCCGGACAGGGACCTTCCGGGGCCAACGTCCTGACTTTC.

V and J are TRBV29-1 and TRBJ2-2, with 14 bases matching TRBD2. The CDR3 consists of 16 residues. V lost 6 bases to trimming and J lost 7 bases; unmatched junction nucleotides: 10. CDR1 and CDR2 (germline): SQVTM, ANQGSEA. CDR3 sequence reads: CSVGGLAGALGGELFF. The DNA for the CDR3 is TGCAGCGTGGGGGGACTAGCGGGAGCCTTAGGCGGGGAGCTGTTTTTT.

This clonotype was picked up many times. The V call is TRBV3-1, the J call TRBJ2-6, with D possibly matching TRBD1 (6 bases). Trimming removed 5 bases from V and 1 base from J, with 9 bases in between. Germline values: CDR1 LGHDT, CDR2 YNNKEL (reference sequence). CDR3 size: 15 residues. CDR3: CASSNRASGANVLTF. The CDR3 DNA sequence: TGTGCCAGCAGCAACAGGGCGTCTGGGGCCAACGTCCTGACTTTC.

The chain uses TRBV5-4 and TRBJ2-3; weak D call: TRBD1 (7 bases). The V end was cut by 4 bases, the J end by 6 bases, with 15 bases between. CDR1 is SGHNT and CDR2 is YYREEE in the germline V gene (reference sequence). CDR3 length equals 14 residues. The CDR3 DNA follows: TGTGCCAGCAGCCGGGAGACAGGGATCGATACGCAGTATTTT. Protein: CASSRETGIDTQYF. The whole variable domain, remainder taken from reference TRBV5-4 and TRBJ2-3, is ETGVTQSPTHLIKTRGQQVTLRCSSQSGHNTVSWYQQALGQGPQFIFQYYREEENGRGNFPPRFSGLQFPNYSSELNVNALELDDSALYLCASSRETGIDTQYFGPGTRLTVL.

At least ten counts were recorded for this clonotype. The genes are TRBV3-1 and TRBJ2-6, with D uncertain. Germline CDR1 reads LGHDT; CDR2 reads YNNKEL (reference sequence). This CDR3 spans 17 amino acids. V was shortened by 4 bases and J by 6 bases, with 19 bases between the two germline ends. The DNA for the CDR3 is TGTGCCAGCAGCCCGTCTTTTCCGCCACTTCTGGCCAACGTCCTGACTTTC. Translation gives CASSPSFPPLLANVLTF.

The chain employs TRBV5-3 and TRBJ2-1; D remains unclear. TRBV5-3 qualifies as an ORF whose function is uncertain. V was pared by 1 base and J by 6 bases, with 17 bases between. The CDR3 is made up of 16 amino acids. The CDR3 protein is CARSLSPETRGNEQFF. The CDR3 DNA follows: TGTGCCAGAAGCTTGTCCCCGGAGACGAGAGGCAATGAGCAGTTCTTC.

V and J are TRBV9 and TRBJ2-2; TRBD2 is a possible D gene (7 bases). V lost 7 bases and J lost 0, with 13 bases in between. Germline V gene sequence: CDR1 SGDLS, CDR2 YYNGEE. This CDR3 is built from 15 residues. CDR3 amino acids: CASGGAQTNTGELFF. In DNA form, the CDR3 reads TGTGCCAGCGGGGGGGCACAGACGAACACCGGGGAGCTGTTTTTT.

The table lists this clonotype with a few counts. The chain links TRBV19 to TRBJ1-5, with TRBD1 as a possible D gene (5 bases). CDR1 is LNHDA, CDR2 SQIVND, per germline (reference sequence). V lost 6 bases to trimming and J lost 6 bases, with 15 bases between them. The CDR3 is 14 residues long. DNA for the CDR3: TGTGCCAGTAGAAGGGACGGATATTCTCAGCCCCAGCATTTT. It translates to CASRRDGYSQPQHF.

CDR3 nucleotides: TGTGCCAGCAGCTTATTGGCGGATAGAACTAATGAAAAACTGTTTTTT. It specifies CASSLLADRTNEKLFF. The chain is built from TRBV11-2 and TRBJ1-4, with D uncertain. With 2 bases removed from V and 1 base from J, the gap between germline ends came to 11 bases. This CDR3 has 16 amino acids. Germline CDR1 reads SGHAT; CDR2 reads FQNNGV.

Comments on this clonotype: This sequence may be a read error, since a much larger clone differs from it by one base. Given the absence of the conserved phenylalanine or tryptophan at the CDR3 end, a read error is likely. The chain carries TRBV29-1 and TRBJ1-4; D not certain. The V gene's germline CDR1 is SQVTM and CDR2 ANQGSEA. Trimming stripped 7 bases from V and 8 bases from J, with 17 bases between. The CDR3 runs 13 residues. The CDR3 here is CSARREPGEKLFI. CDR3 DNA: TGCAGCGCCCGACGCGAACCCGGGGAAAAACTGTTTATT.

The table lists this clonotype with many counts. The chain links TRBV4-3 to TRBJ2-7; 7 bases line up with TRBD1. The CDR3 length is 16 residues. V was clipped by 2 bases and J by 9 bases; unmatched bases: 16. Germline CDR1 and CDR2: LGHNA and YSLEER. The DNA of the CDR3 is TGCGCCAGCAGCCAAAACGCCCTAGGACAGGCATTTGGGCAGTACTTC. Protein product: CASSQNALGQAFGQYF.

This chain uses TRBV9 with TRBJ2-7, with 9 bases identical to TRBD1. J gave up 2 bases and V 2 bases, and 8 bases lay outside the gene matches. This CDR3 is built from 16 residues. Germline V gene data show CDR1 as SGDLS and CDR2 as YYNGEE. For the CDR3, the DNA is TGTGCCAGCAGCGTCCTGGCGGGACAGGGCCCCTACGAGCAGTACTTC. Amino acids: CASSVLAGQGPYEQYF.

This sequence joins TRBV5-8 and TRBJ2-2, with D possibly being TRBD1 (5 bases). V lost 5 bases and J 1 base, leaving 12 bases between the germline ends. Germline V gene sequence: CDR1 SGHTS, CDR2 YDEGEE. The CDR3 extends over 15 amino acids. The CDR3 DNA is TGTGCCAGCAGAAAGGTCACAGGGAACACCGGGGAGCTGTTTTTT. Translating it yields CASRKVTGNTGELFF.

In its sample, this clonotype was seen a few times. The chain's CDR3 is CASSFSTSGEYEQYF. The CDR3 bases are TGTGCCAGCAGCTTCAGTACTAGCGGGGAGTACGAGCAGTACTTC. This rearrangement joins TRBV11-2 to TRBJ2-7, with 10 bases matching TRBD2. The J segment lost 4 bases and the V segment lost 3 bases, leaving 6 bases of the junction unmatched. Germline assignment: CDR1 SGHAT and CDR2 FQNNGV. The CDR3 extends over 15 amino acids.

This clonotype was picked up many times. V usage is TRBV7-9 and J usage is TRBJ2-7, with TRBD1 identical over 10 bases. The germline V gene has CDR1 SEHNR and CDR2 FQNEAQ (reference sequence). V trimming: 7 bases; J trimming: 6 bases; junction bases outside the gene matches: 6. CDR3 length: 13 residues. CDR3 bases: TGTGCCAGCAACACAGGGACAGGGGTCGAGCAGTACTTC. It specifies CASNTGTGVEQYF.

This chain connects TRBV7-2 to TRBJ2-3; 8 nucleotides match TRBD2. In germline, CDR1 is SGHTA, CDR2 FQGNSA. This CDR3 comprises 18 residues. V was clipped by 1 base and J by 0 bases; unmatched bases: 9. In nucleotides, the CDR3 is TGTGCCAGCAGCTTAGGCCGGTCTAGCGGGTTGAGCACAGATACGCAGTATTTT. The encoded protein is CASSLGRSSGLSTDTQYF.

This clonotype was found a few times. The chain is built from TRBV6-2 or TRBV6-3 and TRBJ1-6; unclear D gene. Germline lookup yields CDR1 MNHEY and CDR2 SVGEGT. Trimming took 0 bases from V and 7 from J, leaving 13 bases between them. The CDR3 runs to 16 residues. In DNA, the CDR3 is TGTGCCAGCAGTTACTCTTCGGCATATCTCAATTCACCCCTCCACTTT. Its translation is CASSYSSAYLNSPLHF.

The chain is built from TRBV5-1 and TRBJ2-1; TRBD1 matches 8 bases. V shed 3 bases and J 4 bases; nucleotides not matched to a gene: 9. The CDR3 spans 16 residues. The V gene's germline CDR1 is SGHRS and CDR2 YFSETQ. CDR3 sequence reads: CASSSGVQGAYNEQFF. In DNA, the CDR3 is TGCGCCAGCAGCTCCGGGGTGCAGGGGGCATACAATGAGCAGTTCTTC. Together with reference TRBV5-1 and TRBJ2-1, the CDR3 gives the full variable domain: KAGVTQTPRYLIKTRGQQVTLSCSPISGHRSVSWYQQTPGQGLQFLFEYFSETQRNKGNFPGRFSGRQFSNSRSEMNVSTLELGDSALYLCASSSGVQGAYNEQFFGPGTRLTVL.

A word on this clonotype: The germline gene is not matched at one end of the junction; a read error may be the cause. V usage is TRBV11-1 and J usage is TRBJ2-7; TRBD1 aligns across 7 bases. This CDR3 has 15 residues. Germline CDR1 and CDR2: SGHAT and FQDESV (reference sequence). The CDR3 nucleotides are TGTGCCAGCAGGTTAGCTTGGACAGGATCTTACGAGCAGTACTTC. Its protein product is CASRLAWTGSYEQYF.

This clonotype was observed a few times. V usage is TRBV4-2 and J usage is TRBJ2-3; 7 bases align to TRBD2. With V trimmed by 1 base and J by 0 bases, 4 bases remained unmatched. CDR1 LGHNA and CDR2 YNFKEQ come from the germline V gene. There are 16 residues in the CDR3. The CDR3 DNA reads TGTGCCAGCAGCCAAGTTGGTAGCGGGAGCACAGATACGCAGTATTTT. Amino acids: CASSQVGSGSTDTQYF.

The chain is built from TRBV4-3 and TRBJ1-2, with 7 positions matching TRBD1. Germline CDR1 reads LGHNA; CDR2 reads YSLEER. The CDR3 spans 14 residues. J gave up 3 bases and V 3 bases, and 4 bases lay outside the gene matches. This CDR3 is CASSHAGQDYGYTF. For the CDR3, the DNA is TGCGCCAGCAGCCATGCTGGACAGGACTATGGCTACACCTTC.

The chain uses TRBV24-1 and TRBJ2-6, with a weak D call TRBD1 (5 bases). Trimming took 9 bases from V and 0 from J, leaving 5 bases between them. CDR1 and CDR2 (germline): KGHDR, SFDVKD. The CDR3 is made up of 13 amino acids. CDR3 region: CATGASGANVLTF. As DNA, the CDR3 is TGTGCCACCGGGGCCTCTGGGGCCAACGTCCTGACTTTC.

In this sample, this clonotype turned up a few times. The V gene is TRBV6-1, the J gene TRBJ2-1; D uncertain. The CDR3 contains 12 residues. V lost 1 base and J 7 bases, leaving 5 bases between the germline ends. The germline gives CDR1 MNHNS, CDR2 SASEGT. CDR3 nucleotides: TGTGCCAGCAGTGAAGTTGGGAATGAGCAGTTCTTC. Its translation is CASSEVGNEQFF.